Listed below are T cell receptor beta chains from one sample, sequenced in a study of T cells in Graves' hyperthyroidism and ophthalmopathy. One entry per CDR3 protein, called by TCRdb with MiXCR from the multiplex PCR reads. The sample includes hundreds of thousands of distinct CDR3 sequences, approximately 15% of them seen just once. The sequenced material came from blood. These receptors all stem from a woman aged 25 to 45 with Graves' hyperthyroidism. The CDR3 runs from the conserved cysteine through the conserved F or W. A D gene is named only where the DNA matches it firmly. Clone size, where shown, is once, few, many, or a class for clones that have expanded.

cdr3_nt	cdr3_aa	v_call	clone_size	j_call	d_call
TGCAGTGCCGCGGACAGTTACTACACAGATACGCAGTATTTT	CSAADSYYTDTQYF	TRBV20-1	once	TRBJ2-3	NA
TGTGCCAGCAGTTTATTTAGCGGGAGGGCCATTAAAGGCGGGGAGCTGTTTTTT	CASSLFSGRAIKGGELFF	TRBV28	many	TRBJ2-2	TRBD2
TGTGCCAGCAGCTTCCAACTAGTGACAGATACGCAGTATTTT	CASSFQLVTDTQYF	TRBV11-2	many	TRBJ2-3	NA
TGCAGTGCGGGGGACGTGGGTGGCTACACCTTC	CSAGDVGGYTF	TRBV20-1	few	TRBJ1-2	NA
TGCGCCAGCAGCCTGCAACAGGGGACTAGCGGGCCAGATACGCAGTATTTT	CASSLQQGTSGPDTQYF	TRBV4-3	NA	TRBJ2-3	TRBD2
TGTGCCTGGAGTGTATGGGGGGGAGGTCAGCCCCAGCATTTT	CAWSVWGGGQPQHF	TRBV30	NA	TRBJ1-5	NA
TGTGCCACCAGTGATCAAAATAGGCCGAGCACAGATACGCAGTATTTT	CATSDQNRPSTDTQYF	TRBV24-1	many	TRBJ2-3	NA
TGTGCCAGCAGCTTAGACTCGTGGAGGGAGCAGTACTTC	CASSLDSWREQYF	TRBV7-3	few	TRBJ2-7	NA
TGTGCCAGCAGTTTTTCCGGACAGGGGCCGATGAACACTGAAGCTTTCTTT	CASSFSGQGPMNTEAFF	TRBV28	many	TRBJ1-1	TRBD1
TGTGCCAGCAGCGTCTCCCCGGAGGCACAAGAGACCCAGTACTTC	CASSVSPEAQETQYF	TRBV9	few	TRBJ2-5	NA
TGTGCCAGCACAGGCGGGTACCGCACAGATACGCAGTATTTT	CASTGGYRTDTQYF	TRBV28	many	TRBJ2-3	NA
TGCAGTGCTAGGGGGGGGGGCTTGGCTTTCTTT	CSARGGGLAFF	TRBV20-1	many	TRBJ1-1	NA
TGCAGTGCTATGGCTATTACGGCCGGGCAGTACTTC	CSAMAITAGQYF	TRBV20-1	NA	TRBJ2-7	NA
TGTGCCAGCTCACCTACGACAGTCACGGAAGCTTTCTTT	CASSPTTVTEAFF	TRBV18	NA	TRBJ1-1	NA
TGTGCCAGCAGTGGCCCAGAGGGGGGTTGGAACTATGGCTACACCTTC	CASSGPEGGWNYGYTF	TRBV28	NA	TRBJ1-2	NA
TGTGCCAGCAAGGGGAATGAGCAGTTCTTC	CASKGNEQFF	TRBV12-3/TRBV12-4	many	TRBJ2-1	NA
TGTGCCATCAGTGAAGGGTCGGACGAGCAGTACTTC	CAISEGSDEQYF	TRBV10-3	many	TRBJ2-7	NA
TGCGCCAGCAGCTTGGTGGGGAGACGTCGCGGCTACACCTTC	CASSLVGRRRGYTF	TRBV5-1	many	TRBJ1-2	NA
TGTACCAGCAGGGCAGGGGAAAAACTGTTTTTT	CTSRAGEKLFF	TRBV6-1	NA	TRBJ1-4	NA
TGTGCCAGCCTGGCGGGACGAGAGACCCAGTACTTC	CASLAGRETQYF	TRBV6-1	NA	TRBJ2-5	NA
TGCGCCAGCAGCTTCGACGGAGACCAGGGAGCTTCACCCCTCCACTTT	CASSFDGDQGASPLHF	TRBV5-1	NA	TRBJ1-6	NA
TGTGCCAGCACTCCACTAGGGGGAGGTGAGCAGTTCTTC	CASTPLGGGEQFF	TRBV2	few	TRBJ2-1	NA
TGTGCCAGCAGTGCCATGACAGCTTCCAATCAGCCCCAGCATTTT	CASSAMTASNQPQHF	TRBV6-1	many	TRBJ1-5	NA
TGCAGTGCTGTTGAGCCAGATACGCAGTATTTT	CSAVEPDTQYF	TRBV20-1	few	TRBJ2-3	NA
TGTGCCAGCAGCCAAAACCGGGACCTCTACAATGAGCAGTTCTTC	CASSQNRDLYNEQFF	TRBV3-1	NA	TRBJ2-1	NA
TGCAGTGCTAGTAATCGTGCCAGGCAAGGGTATGGCTACACCTTC	CSASNRARQGYGYTF	TRBV20-1	NA	TRBJ1-2	NA
TGTGCCTCACGGGGGGGCAGCTTGAACACTGAAGCTTTCTTT	CASRGGSLNTEAFF	TRBV6-1	NA	TRBJ1-1	NA
TGTGTTAGCAGCCTGAGGCAGGGGGCTGCCACCGGGGAGCTGTTTTTT	CVSSLRQGAATGELFF	TRBV7-7	NA	TRBJ2-2	TRBD1
TGTGCCAGCAGCCAAGAACCCGGGACAGCCTACGAGCAGTACTTC	CASSQEPGTAYEQYF	TRBV3-1	few	TRBJ2-7	TRBD1
TGTGCCAGCAGTTCTCTGACCGGACAGGGTCACTACGAGCAGTACTTC	CASSSLTGQGHYEQYF	TRBV27	NA	TRBJ2-7	TRBD1
TGTGCCAGCAGGGGACAGAACAATCAGCCCCAGCATTTT	CASRGQNNQPQHF	TRBV6-1	few	TRBJ1-5	TRBD1
TGTGCCAGCAGTACCGGACTAGCGGGAAGTGAGCAGTTCTTC	CASSTGLAGSEQFF	TRBV6-2/TRBV6-3	NA	TRBJ2-1	TRBD2
TGTGCCAGTAGTATAGGGGTAGATCAAATTAATGAGCAGTTCTTC	CASSIGVDQINEQFF	TRBV19	few	TRBJ2-1	NA
TGCAGTGCTAGCCTAAGGGTAGACGAGCAGTACTTC	CSASLRVDEQYF	TRBV20-1	many	TRBJ2-7	NA
TGTGCCAGCAGCCTGCACCTAGCGTCGAACACCGGGGAGCTGTTTTTT	CASSLHLASNTGELFF	TRBV5-6	once	TRBJ2-2	NA
TGCAGCCCCCGAGCGCAGTATTTT	CSPRAQYF	TRBV20-1	few	TRBJ2-3	NA
TGTGCCAGCAGTTCCACGGGCCCCTTCTATCAGCCCCAGCATTTT	CASSSTGPFYQPQHF	TRBV6-2/TRBV6-3	few	TRBJ1-5	NA
TGTGCCAGCAGCTTAGCCGCAGGGGCGTTGAGTGAAGCTTTCTTT	CASSLAAGALSEAFF	TRBV11-2	many	TRBJ1-1	NA
TGTGCCAGCAGTTACTCCGGGCAACAAGAGACCCAGTACTTC	CASSYSGQQETQYF	TRBV6-2/TRBV6-3	NA	TRBJ2-5	NA
TGTGCCAGCAGCCTGGGTCTCGGGGGCGGCTACACCTTC	CASSLGLGGGYTF	TRBV11-2	many	TRBJ1-2	NA
TGCAGTGCTAGTCCTCAACTTAAATACGAGCAGTACTTC	CSASPQLKYEQYF	TRBV20-1	few	TRBJ2-7	NA
TGTGCCAGCAGTTCCTACACGAGCTCCTACAATGAGCAGTTCTTC	CASSSYTSSYNEQFF	TRBV12-3/TRBV12-4	many	TRBJ2-1	NA
TGCGCCAGCAGCTCCCAACAGGGTTGGTCGGAGACCCAGTACTTC	CASSSQQGWSETQYF	TRBV5-1	few	TRBJ2-5	NA
TGTGCCAGTAGTACACAGCCTAATCAGCCCCAGCATTTT	CASSTQPNQPQHF	TRBV19	NA	TRBJ1-5	NA
TGTGCCAGCGACCAAGGCTACGAGCAGTACTTC	CASDQGYEQYF	TRBV28	many	TRBJ2-7	NA
TGTGCCAGCAGTTACAACCGTCGGGGGGAGCTGTTTTTT	CASSYNRRGELFF	TRBV6-2/TRBV6-3	many	TRBJ2-2	NA
TGCAGCGTTGTACTAAGGGGCGTCAATCAGCCCCAGCATTTT	CSVVLRGVNQPQHF	TRBV29-1	NA	TRBJ1-5	NA
TGTGCCAGCGGGGACAGGAAGGACTATGGCTACACCTTC	CASGDRKDYGYTF	TRBV28	many	TRBJ1-2	TRBD1
TGTGCCAGCAGTAGAGCGGGAGTGGTTACGCAGTATTTT	CASSRAGVVTQYF	TRBV27	many	TRBJ2-3	TRBD2
TGTGCCAGCAGTTACCCTACCGGGACCACGACGCGCAATGAGCAGTTCTTC	CASSYPTGTTTRNEQFF	TRBV6-2/TRBV6-3	many	TRBJ2-1	NA
TGTGCCAGCAGCCAAGGTGCGGGGCAGTTCTTC	CASSQGAGQFF	TRBV3-1	many	TRBJ2-1	NA
TGTGCCAGCAGCCAACTCAAGAGGGGGGTCACCGGGGAGCTGTTTTTT	CASSQLKRGVTGELFF	TRBV14	few	TRBJ2-2	NA
TGTGCCAGCAGCCCCACCGAGGGAACCGGTTACTACGAGCAGTACTTC	CASSPTEGTGYYEQYF	TRBV9	few	TRBJ2-7	NA
TGTGCCAGCAGCACCCGGACAGGGACGGACAATGAGCAGTTCTTC	CASSTRTGTDNEQFF	TRBV13	NA	TRBJ2-1	TRBD1
TGTGCCAGCAGTTTCCCCCCAGGGGGCTCAAAGACCCAGTACTTC	CASSFPPGGSKTQYF	TRBV27	few	TRBJ2-5	TRBD1
TGTGCCAGCAGGACTAGCATGAGCACAGATACGCAGTATTTT	CASRTSMSTDTQYF	TRBV6-2/TRBV6-3	NA	TRBJ2-3	TRBD2
TGTGCCAGCAGTAGACAGGGGACGGATGGCTACACCTTC	CASSRQGTDGYTF	TRBV28	many	TRBJ1-2	TRBD1